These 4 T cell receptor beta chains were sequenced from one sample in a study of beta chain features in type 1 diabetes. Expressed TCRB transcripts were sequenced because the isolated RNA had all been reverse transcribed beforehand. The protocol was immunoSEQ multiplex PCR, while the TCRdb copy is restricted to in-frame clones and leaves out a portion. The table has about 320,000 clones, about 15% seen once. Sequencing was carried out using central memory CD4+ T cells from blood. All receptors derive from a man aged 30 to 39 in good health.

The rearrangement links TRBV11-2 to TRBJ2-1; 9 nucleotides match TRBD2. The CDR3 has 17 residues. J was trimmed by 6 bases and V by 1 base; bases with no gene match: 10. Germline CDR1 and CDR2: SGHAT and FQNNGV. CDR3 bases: TGTGCCAGCAGCTTAGGGTCTTTCGGCGGGGGGGCCAATGAGCAGTTCTTC. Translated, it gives CASSLGSFGGGANEQFF.

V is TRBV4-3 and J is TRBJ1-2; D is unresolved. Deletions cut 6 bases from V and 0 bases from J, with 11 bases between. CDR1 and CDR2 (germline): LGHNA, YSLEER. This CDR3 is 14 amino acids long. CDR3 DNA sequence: TGCGCCAGCAGGCCAGGCAGAGCTAACTATGGCTACACCTTC. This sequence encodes CASRPGRANYGYTF.

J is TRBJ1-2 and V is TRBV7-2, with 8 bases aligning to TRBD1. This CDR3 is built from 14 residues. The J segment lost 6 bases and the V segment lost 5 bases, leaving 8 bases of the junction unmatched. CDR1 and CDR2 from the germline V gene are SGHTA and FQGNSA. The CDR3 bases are TGTGCCAGCAGCAAGTCTATGACAGGGGATGGCTACACCTTC. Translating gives CASSKSMTGDGYTF. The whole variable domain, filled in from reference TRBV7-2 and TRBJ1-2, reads GAGVSQSPSNKVTEKGKDVELRCDPISGHTALYWYRQSLGQGLEFLIYFQGNSAPDKSGLPSDRFSAERTGGSVSTLTIQRTQQEDSAVYLCASSKSMTGDGYTFGSGTRLTVV.

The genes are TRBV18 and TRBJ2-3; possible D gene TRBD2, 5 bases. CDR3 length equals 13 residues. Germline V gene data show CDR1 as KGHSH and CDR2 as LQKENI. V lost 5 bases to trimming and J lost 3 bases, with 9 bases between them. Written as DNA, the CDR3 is TGTGCCAGCTCATGGTCGGGGACAGATACGCAGTATTTT. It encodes CASSWSGTDTQYF.